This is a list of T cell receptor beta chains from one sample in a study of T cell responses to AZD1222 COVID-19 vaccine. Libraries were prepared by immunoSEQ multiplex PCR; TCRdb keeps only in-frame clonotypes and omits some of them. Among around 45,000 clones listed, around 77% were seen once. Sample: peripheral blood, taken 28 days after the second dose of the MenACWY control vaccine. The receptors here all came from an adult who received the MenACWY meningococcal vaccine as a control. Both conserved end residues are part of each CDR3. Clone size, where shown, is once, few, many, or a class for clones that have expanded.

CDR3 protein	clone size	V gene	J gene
CASSEASGTGDEQYF	.	TRBV6-1	TRBJ2-7
CASGPGDRGPNNSPLHF	.	TRBV27	TRBJ1-6
CASSLLSGDGTDTQYF	.	TRBV18	TRBJ2-3
CASTRQGWNQPQHF	.	TRBV19	TRBJ1-5
CASSLSRGPNSPLHF	.	TRBV28	TRBJ1-6
CASRGRAGELFF	.	TRBV6-4	TRBJ2-2
CSVEVGIHSYEQYF	.	TRBV29-1	TRBJ2-7
CASSIHQGLNSPLHF	.	TRBV19	TRBJ1-6
CASSAGQTSSGNTIYF	.	TRBV18	TRBJ1-3
CASSESGQSGNTIYF	.	TRBV10-1	TRBJ1-3
CASSLGGGGAGELFF	.	TRBV11-2	TRBJ2-2
CASSLDAGGGTEAFF	.	TRBV5-6	TRBJ1-1
CASTTGEGYEQYF	.	TRBV5-1	TRBJ2-7
CAWSVRGTQLGEAFF	.	TRBV30	TRBJ1-1
CASIDDRSRRIQYF	.	TRBV5-8	TRBJ2-4
CASSMVGGRGGDEAFF	.	TRBV19	TRBJ1-1
CASSVGGVAGAEETQYF	.	TRBV9	TRBJ2-5
CASSQVPDSGQPQHF	.	TRBV4-1	TRBJ1-5
CASSYGPSEAFF	.	TRBV6-6	TRBJ1-1
CASSQTGYEQYF	.	TRBV11-2	TRBJ2-7
CASSRSQGDTEAFF	once	TRBV5-6	TRBJ1-1
CASSYSGTGDLNEQFF	.	TRBV6-5	TRBJ2-1
CASTPGVLTDTQYF	.	TRBV2	TRBJ2-3
CASNTTGATNEKLFF	.	TRBV10-1	TRBJ1-4
CASSIQGQPQHF	.	TRBV19	TRBJ1-5
CASSLESGLAQETQYF	.	TRBV5-1	TRBJ2-5
CASSQDSTSYRLQYF	few	TRBV3-1/TRBV3-2	TRBJ2-5
CASTLRQNNSPLHF	.	TRBV28	TRBJ1-6
CATSRGRGYTF	many	TRBV19	TRBJ1-2
CASKPYGTLNEKLFF	.	TRBV2	TRBJ1-4
CASSLSGPNTEAFF	once	TRBV7-6	TRBJ1-1
CASRGRTANYGYTF	.	TRBV6-5	TRBJ1-2
CASSHRGPRFNEQFF	.	TRBV6-5	TRBJ2-1
CASNYGQGANEAFF	.	TRBV6-5	TRBJ1-1
CASSTQPRSSPYNEQFF	few	TRBV19	TRBJ2-1
CASSSLLGQGGKTNYGYTF	once	TRBV7-9	TRBJ1-2
CASSLVTGGTWVEKLFF	.	TRBV27	TRBJ1-4
CASVSGQSTDTQYF	.	TRBV6-5	TRBJ2-3
CASKAVGANTEAFF	.	TRBV25-1	TRBJ1-1
CASSFIGEQYF	.	TRBV12-3/TRBV12-4	TRBJ2-7
CASSKTGRASYEQYF	few	TRBV28	TRBJ2-7
CASSSDFNQPQHF	.	TRBV12-3/TRBV12-4	TRBJ1-5
CASSLSILAGAGELFF	.	TRBV27	TRBJ2-2
CASSGEVNTEAFF	.	TRBV5-4	TRBJ1-1
CASSLGGFQNTEAFF	.	TRBV5-4	TRBJ1-1
CASRADRATNSPLHF	.	TRBV19	TRBJ1-6
CASSDGGGGTEAFF	.	TRBV6-4	TRBJ1-1
CASSPSGLDYEQYF	once	TRBV5-1	TRBJ2-7
CASSTTSHGYTF	once	TRBV19	TRBJ1-2
CASSLIWTLGPLEEYQPQHF	once	TRBV28	TRBJ1-5
CASSSRTSGERVDTQYF	once	TRBV7-9	TRBJ2-3
CASRPTASGGYTF	.	TRBV6-5	TRBJ1-2
CASSHPDRGRNSPLHF	.	TRBV4-1	TRBJ1-6
CASSLAWGQKPYEQYF	once	TRBV7-2	TRBJ2-7
CASSVDSGQTPLHF	.	TRBV9	TRBJ1-6
CASSVAPPGQGAGGAGELFF	once	TRBV9	TRBJ2-2
CASSPHRLPAPTDTQYF	few	TRBV6-6	TRBJ2-3
CASGQGADTEAFF	.	TRBV5-6	TRBJ1-1
CATTGLRTDTQYF	.	TRBV18	TRBJ2-3
CASSPQGGLNSPLHF	.	TRBV2	TRBJ1-6